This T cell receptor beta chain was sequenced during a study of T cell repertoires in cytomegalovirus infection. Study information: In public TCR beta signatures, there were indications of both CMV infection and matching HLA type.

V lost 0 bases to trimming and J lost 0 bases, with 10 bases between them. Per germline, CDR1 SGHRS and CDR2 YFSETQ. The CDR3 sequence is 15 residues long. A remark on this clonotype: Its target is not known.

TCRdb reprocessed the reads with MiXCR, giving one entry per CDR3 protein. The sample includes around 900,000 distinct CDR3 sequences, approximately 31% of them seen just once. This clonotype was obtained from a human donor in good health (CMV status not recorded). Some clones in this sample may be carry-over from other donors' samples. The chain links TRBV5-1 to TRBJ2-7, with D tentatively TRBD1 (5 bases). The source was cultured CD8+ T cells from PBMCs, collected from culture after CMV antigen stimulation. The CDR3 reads CASSLETDSSYEQYF. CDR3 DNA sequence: TGCGCCAGCAGCTTGGAGACAGACAGCTCCTACGAGCAGTACTTC.